What follows are 9 T cell receptor beta chains derived from one specimen sequenced in a study of PD-1 blockade in classical Hodgkin lymphoma. All patients experienced relapse after autologous stem cell transplantation, and brentuximab vedotin exposure was variable. This table comes from immunoSEQ multiplex PCR, and its TCRdb copy is limited to in-frame clones, with some not included. The data hold 10,000 to 14,000 clones, with about 80% observed a single time. Sequenced material: peripheral blood mononuclear cells (PBMCs), taken before the second cycle of nivolumab. Receptors originate from a human donor with classical Hodgkin lymphoma.

V and J are TRBV5-1 and TRBJ1-1, with D hard to call. The CDR3 has 11 residues. V was clipped by 0 bases and J by 10 bases, with 7 bases between them. Germline assignment: CDR1 SGHRS and CDR2 YFSETQ. The CDR3 sequence is CASSLEGGAFF. CDR3 DNA sequence: TGCGCCAGCAGCTTGGAGGGTGGAGCTTTCTTT.

The genes are TRBV6-5 and TRBJ1-6; D remains unclear. Germline V gives CDR1 MNHEY, CDR2 SVGAGI. The CDR3 is made up of 14 amino acids. V lost 0 bases and J 6 bases, leaving 6 bases between the germline ends. The CDR3 region is CASSYSEGNSPLHF. The CDR3 region has the DNA TGTGCCAGCAGTTACTCAGAGGGTAATTCACCCCTCCACTTT.

The V and J genes are TRBV27 and TRBJ2-3; D is possibly TRBD2 (6 bases). V gave up 6 bases and J gave up 1 base, with 8 bases separating them. Germline V lookup: CDR1 MNHEY, CDR2 SMNVEV (reference sequence). The CDR3 has 13 amino acids. In DNA, the CDR3 is TGTGCCAGCAGCACGGGGGGCACAGATACGCAGTATTTT. Its translation: CASSTGGTDTQYF.

The chain couples TRBV7-3 to TRBJ2-5; D remains unclear. Trimming took 1 base from V and 4 from J, leaving 13 bases between them. The CDR3 is 15 residues long. Germline CDR1 reads SGHTA; CDR2 reads FQGTGA. The CDR3 nucleotides are TGTGCCAGCAGCTTAAGTAGGAAGCGAGGAGAGACCCAGTACTTC. Protein sequence: CASSLSRKRGETQYF.

This chain joins TRBV18 and TRBJ2-7; possible D gene TRBD1, 6 bases. V was pared by 5 bases and J by 3 bases, with 14 bases between. CDR3 length: 14 amino acids. The germline gives CDR1 KGHSH, CDR2 LQKENI. CDR3 residues: CASSGTGPDYEQYF. For the CDR3, the DNA is TGTGCCAGCTCAGGCACAGGGCCGGACTACGAGCAGTACTTC.

The chain has TRBV19 and TRBJ2-5; D is unresolved. Germline assignment: CDR1 LNHDA and CDR2 SQIVND (reference sequence). V lost 3 bases and J lost 1, with 6 bases in between. The CDR3 is 13 residues long. The CDR3 bases are TGTGCCAGTAGTATTTGGGGCCAAGAGACCCAGTACTTC. It encodes CASSIWGQETQYF.

The V gene is TRBV5-1, the J gene TRBJ2-7, with no clear D. The CDR3 spans 15 residues. From germline, CDR1 is SGHRS and CDR2 YFSETQ. Between the trimmed V and J ends, which lost 0 bases and 2 bases, there was a span of 12 bases. The CDR3 sequence is CASSLDLFLAYEQYF. DNA of the CDR3: TGCGCCAGCAGCTTGGACTTATTTTTAGCCTACGAGCAGTACTTC. Combining the CDR3 with reference TRBV5-1 and TRBJ2-7 gives the whole variable domain KAGVTQTPRYLIKTRGQQVTLSCSPISGHRSVSWYQQTPGQGLQFLFEYFSETQRNKGNFPGRFSGRQFSNSRSEMNVSTLELGDSALYLCASSLDLFLAYEQYFGPGTRLTVT.

The chain couples TRBV2 to TRBJ1-5; no reliable D call. Germline V gives CDR1 SNHLY, CDR2 FYNNEI. This CDR3 contains 13 residues. V was trimmed by 4 bases and J by 7 bases, leaving 11 bases between them. The CDR3 loop reads CASSAWGMQPQHF. CDR3 sequence (DNA): TGTGCCAGCAGTGCCTGGGGTATGCAGCCCCAGCATTTT. Filled out from reference TRBV2 and TRBJ1-5, the complete variable domain reads EPEVTQTPSHQVTQMGQEVILRCVPISNHLYFYWYRQILGQKVEFLVSFYNNEISEKSEIFDDQFSVERPDGSNFTLKIRSTKLEDSAMYFCASSAWGMQPQHFGDGTRLSIL.

V usage is TRBV18 and J usage is TRBJ1-1, with D perhaps TRBD1 (5 bases). Trimming left V 4 bases short and J 3 bases short, with 9 bases between. Germline lookup yields CDR1 KGHSH and CDR2 LQKENI. The CDR3 is made up of 13 amino acids. CDR3 bases: TGTGCCAGCTCACAGGTGGGGGACACTGAAGCTTTCTTT. It encodes CASSQVGDTEAFF.